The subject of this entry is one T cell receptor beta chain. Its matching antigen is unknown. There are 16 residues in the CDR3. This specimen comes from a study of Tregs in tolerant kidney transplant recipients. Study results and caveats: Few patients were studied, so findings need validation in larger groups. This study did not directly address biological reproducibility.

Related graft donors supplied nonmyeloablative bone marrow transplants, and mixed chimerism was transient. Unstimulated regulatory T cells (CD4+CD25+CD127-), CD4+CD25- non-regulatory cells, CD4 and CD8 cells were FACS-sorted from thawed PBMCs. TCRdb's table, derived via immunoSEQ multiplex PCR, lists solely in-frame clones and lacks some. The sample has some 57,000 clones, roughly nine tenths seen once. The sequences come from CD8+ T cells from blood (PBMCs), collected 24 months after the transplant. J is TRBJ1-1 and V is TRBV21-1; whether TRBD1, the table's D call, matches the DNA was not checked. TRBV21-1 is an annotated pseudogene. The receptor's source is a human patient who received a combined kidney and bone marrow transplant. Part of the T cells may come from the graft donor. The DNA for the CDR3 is TGTGCCAGCAGCAAAGGGCCGAAACAGGGACACACTGAAGCTTTCTTT. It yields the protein CASSKGPKQGHTEAFF.